The source of this T cell receptor beta chain is a study of CD8+ T cells in alopecia areata. Notes on the study in general: Higher clonality was seen in lesional scalp than in normal scalp, especially in alopecia totalis/universalis. Scalp repertoires also include resident alphabeta T cells from normal skin.

Germline V gives CDR1 SGHVS, CDR2 FQNEAQ. The V and J ends lost 1 base and 0 bases respectively, with 6 bases between them. The CDR3 totals 14 residues. Sequencing templates came from extracted RNA that was reverse transcribed into cDNA. The method was immunoSEQ multiplex PCR; TCRdb's version includes in-frame clones alone and lacks a portion of them. The sample lists more than 90,000 clones, 55% to 80% occurring once. PBMCs, the starting material, were the source of sorted CD4+ and CD8+ T cells. Comment on this clone: Its antigen is unidentified.

The V and J genes are TRBV7-8 and TRBJ1-2; a weak D match, TRBD1 (5 bases). Sequenced input: CD4+ T cells sorted from blood. The sequence came from a human donor in good health. The CDR3 nucleotides are TGTGCCAGCAGCTTAGACAGGACTAACTATGGCTACACCTTC. Translated: CASSLDRTNYGYTF.